This T cell receptor beta chain appears in the sequencing data of a study of T cell responses to AZD1222 COVID-19 vaccine. In germline, CDR1 is SEHNR, CDR2 FQNEAQ (reference sequence). The CDR3 consists of 14 residues. V dropped 3 bases and J dropped 6 bases, with 12 bases sitting between them. Data came from immunoSEQ multiplex PCR; TCRdb stores just in-frame clones and leaves some out. The table shows 55,000 to 65,000 clones, with approximately 83% occurring only once. This chain links TRBV7-9 with TRBJ2-1, with D possibly being TRBD2 (6 bases). Sequencing used peripheral blood, obtained on day 0 of AZD1222 vaccination. The origin of this receptor is an adult in good health. The CDR3 DNA reads as TGTGCCAGCAGCTTCTCCGGGACTCTCAATGAGCAGTTCTTC. Translation: CASSFSGTLNEQFF.